Listed below are T cell receptor beta chains from one sample, sequenced in a study of identical twins. TCRdb ran MiXCR on the 5' RACE reads and lists one entry per CDR3 protein. The sample consists of under 300,000 distinct CDR3 sequences, 11% to 15% of them appearing once. The sequencing sample was made of memory (CD45RO+) T cells sorted from blood. Receptor source: a woman younger than 35 in good health. Each CDR3 is given with its conserved first and last residue. D genes are given only for firm matches. A row's size may be missing; if present it is once, few, many or a size class.

size: many; V: TRBV6-6; D: -; J: TRBJ1-2; CDR3: CASSYEGRGSYTF; DNA: TGTGCCAGCAGTTACGAGGGGCGCGGGAGCTACACCTTC
size: few; V: TRBV20-1; D: -; J: TRBJ2-3; CDR3: CSALTGSGTDTQYF; DNA: TGCAGTGCCCTGACAGGATCGGGCACAGATACGCAGTATTTT
size: few; V: TRBV6-5; D: -; J: TRBJ2-3; CDR3: CASSYSAGVDTQYF; DNA: TGTGCCAGCAGTTACTCCGCAGGGGTGGATACGCAGTATTTT
size: few; V: TRBV14; D: -; J: TRBJ2-7; CDR3: CASSYNSVTSFHEQYF; DNA: TGTGCCAGCAGCTACAACTCGGTAACTAGCTTCCACGAGCAGTACTTC
size: few; V: TRBV14; D: -; J: TRBJ1-2; CDR3: CASSYRRDNYGYTF; DNA: TGTGCCAGCAGCTACCGAAGAGATAACTATGGCTACACCTTC
size: many; V: TRBV28; D: -; J: TRBJ2-7; CDR3: CASTQGAGSSYEQYF; DNA: TGTGCCAGCACCCAAGGAGCAGGGAGCTCCTACGAGCAGTACTTC
size: few; V: TRBV7-2; D: -; J: TRBJ2-7; CDR3: CASSRSGTATYEQYF; DNA: TGTGCCAGCAGCCGAAGTGGGACGGCTACCTACGAGCAGTACTTC
size: few; V: TRBV10-3; D: -; J: TRBJ1-3; CDR3: CAISESLGRGNTIYF; DNA: TGTGCCATCAGTGAGTCGTTGGGGCGAGGAAACACCATATATTTT
size: -; V: TRBV5-6; D: TRBD1; J: TRBJ2-5; CDR3: CASSQDRPETQYF; DNA: TGTGCCAGCAGCCAGGACAGGCCAGAGACCCAGTACTTC
size: -; V: TRBV20-1; D: TRBD1; J: TRBJ2-7; CDR3: CSAGGGQGVNEQYF; DNA: TGCAGTGCTGGCGGGGGACAGGGGGTCAACGAGCAGTACTTC
size: many; V: TRBV12-3/TRBV12-4; D: TRBD1; J: TRBJ2-3; CDR3: CASNTGTGSDTQYF; DNA: TGTGCCAGCAACACCGGGACAGGGTCAGATACGCAGTATTTT
size: few; V: TRBV5-1; D: -; J: TRBJ2-3; CDR3: CASSSQGFADTQYF; DNA: TGCGCCAGCAGCTCGCAGGGTTTTGCCGATACGCAGTATTTT
size: few; V: TRBV7-9; D: TRBD1; J: TRBJ2-7; CDR3: CASTIGTGAGQYF; DNA: TGTGCCAGCACTATTGGGACAGGGGCAGGGCAGTACTTC
size: few; V: TRBV6-1; D: TRBD2; J: TRBJ2-7; CDR3: CASSEEALAGAIEQYF; DNA: TGTGCCAGCAGTGAAGAGGCCCTAGCGGGAGCCATCGAGCAGTACTTC
size: many; V: TRBV6-5; D: -; J: TRBJ2-1; CDR3: CASNSGYNEQFF; DNA: TGTGCCAGTAACAGCGGCTACAATGAGCAGTTCTTC
size: -; V: TRBV20-1; D: TRBD2; J: TRBJ2-7; CDR3: CSARSRPKGLAGTYEQYF; DNA: TGCAGTGCTAGATCGAGGCCAAAAGGGCTAGCGGGGACCTACGAGCAGTACTTC
size: -; V: TRBV11-2; D: -; J: TRBJ2-1; CDR3: CASSLAGIPYNEQFF; DNA: TGTGCCAGCAGCTTAGCGGGAATTCCCTACAATGAGCAGTTCTTC
size: -; V: TRBV24-1; D: -; J: TRBJ2-5; CDR3: CATSEGRAQQETQYF; DNA: TGTGCCACCAGTGAGGGGCGAGCACAACAAGAGACCCAGTACTTC
size: many; V: TRBV4-3; D: -; J: TRBJ2-1; CDR3: CASSQLLPSGAGVNNEQFF; DNA: TGCGCCAGCAGCCAGCTCCTTCCATCGGGGGCGGGAGTGAACAATGAGCAGTTCTTC
size: many; V: TRBV5-1; D: TRBD2; J: TRBJ2-1; CDR3: CASSLGLTSGIEQFF; DNA: TGCGCCAGCAGCTTGGGCCTGACTAGCGGGATTGAGCAGTTCTTC
size: few; V: TRBV7-2; D: -; J: TRBJ2-1; CDR3: CASSIRTSHEQFF; DNA: TGTGCCAGCAGCATAAGAACGTCGCATGAGCAGTTCTTC
size: -; V: TRBV5-5; D: -; J: TRBJ2-7; CDR3: CASSLGSGFVKQYF; DNA: TGTGCCAGCAGCTTGGGTAGCGGCTTTGTCAAGCAGTACTTC
size: -; V: TRBV29-1; D: TRBD1; J: TRBJ1-2; CDR3: CSVETARGLYGYTF; DNA: TGCAGCGTTGAAACTGCCAGGGGGCTCTATGGCTACACCTTC
size: many; V: TRBV12-3/TRBV12-4; D: -; J: TRBJ2-1; CDR3: CASSLASGSSYNEQFF; DNA: TGTGCCAGCAGTTTAGCTAGCGGAAGCTCCTACAATGAGCAGTTCTTC